The 29 T cell receptor beta chains below all came from one sample that was sequenced in a study of OX40 agonist ivuxolimab in advanced cancers. Some clones are missing from TCRdb's copy, which holds only in-frame ones; the method was immunoSEQ multiplex PCR. The sample has 85,000 to 95,000 clones, 85% to 90% seen once. Sequenced here: CD4+ or CD8+ T cells sorted from blood, sampled in a trial of the OX40 agonist ivuxolimab. The source of these receptors is an adult with an advanced solid tumor such as melanoma, head and neck, liver or kidney cancer.

This chain uses TRBV21-1 with TRBJ2-7; the table's D call, TRBD1, has no DNA check behind it. TRBV21-1 is a listed pseudogene. This CDR3 has 14 residues. The CDR3 sequence: CASSKGDREDEQYF. CDR3 bases: TGTGCCAGCAGCAAGGGTGACAGGGAAGACGAGCAGTACTTC.

The V and J genes are TRBV18 and TRBJ2-2, with TRBD1 matching 10 bases. The trim removed 3 bases at V and 8 bases at J, leaving 9 bases unmatched. Germline CDR1 reads KGHSH; CDR2 reads LQKENI. The CDR3 totals 16 residues. The CDR3 region has the DNA TGTGCCAGCTCACCGCTCCGGACAGGGGGAACTGGGGAGCTGTTTTTT. Its translation: CASSPLRTGGTGELFF.

The chain recombines TRBV5-1 with TRBJ1-4; 7 nucleotides match TRBD1. V lost 1 base, J lost 0 bases, and 3 bases stayed unmatched. This CDR3 spans 16 amino acids. The germline CDR1 and CDR2 sequences are SGHRS and YFSETQ. CDR3 sequence (DNA): TGCGCCAGCAGCTTGCCCACAGGGGCAACTAATGAAAAACTGTTTTTT. Its protein is CASSLPTGATNEKLFF.

The rearrangement joins TRBV25-1 to TRBJ2-1; 9 bases are shared with TRBD1. This CDR3 is built from 11 residues. J was trimmed by 12 bases and V by 4 bases; bases with no gene match: 1. Germline CDR1 and CDR2: MGHDK and SYGVNS. The CDR3 nucleotides are TGTGCCAGCAGTGGGGGACAGGGGCAGTTCTTC. Residues: CASSGGQGQFF.

This clone was recorded only once. The chain is built from TRBV5-8 and TRBJ2-3; no definite D call. Trimming removed 3 bases at V and 8 bases at J, with 7 bases between. Germline V lookup: CDR1 SGHTS, CDR2 YDEGEE. This CDR3 has 11 residues. CDR3 region: CASSYVGTQYF. The CDR3 DNA reads as TGTGCCAGCAGCTATGTAGGTACGCAGTATTTT.

CDR3 bases: TGTGCCAGTAGTTCGTTCCGTTTAGGACAGGACGATGGCTACACCTTC. This gives the protein CASSSFRLGQDDGYTF. V usage is TRBV19 and J usage is TRBJ1-2; TRBD1 matches 7 bases. Germline lookup yields CDR1 LNHDA and CDR2 SQIVND (reference sequence). This CDR3 comprises 16 residues. The V and J ends lost 5 bases and 6 bases, in that order; junction bases with no gene match: 15.

V usage is TRBV5-4 and J usage is TRBJ2-2, with D possibly being TRBD1 or TRBD2 (6 bases each). This CDR3 contains 15 residues. V lost 2 bases to trimming and J lost 7 bases, with 15 bases between them. CDR1 SGHNT and CDR2 YYREEE come from the germline V gene (reference sequence). The CDR3: CASSLYRGRSGELFF. CDR3 sequence (DNA): TGTGCCAGCAGCTTATACCGGGGGCGAAGCGGGGAGCTGTTTTTT.

This chain joins TRBV4-2 and TRBJ2-7; D ambiguous. Germline CDR1 is LGHNA and CDR2 is YNFKEQ. V was clipped by 0 bases and J by 7 bases, with 10 bases between them. CDR3 length: 13 amino acids. For the CDR3, the DNA is TGTGCCAGCAGCCAAGATAGTGGCACTGAGCAGTACTTC. Its translation: CASSQDSGTEQYF.

This clone showed up just once. This chain joins TRBV28 and TRBJ1-2; a possible D gene is TRBD1 (5 bases). The CDR3 covers 13 residues. Germline CDR1 is MDHEN and CDR2 is SYDVKM. V dropped 3 bases and J dropped 6 bases, with 11 bases sitting between them. CDR3 sequence reads: CASSFSGRDGYTF. CDR3 DNA: TGTGCCAGCAGTTTCTCAGGGAGGGATGGCTACACCTTC.

This chain connects TRBV2 to TRBJ2-6; 9 bases are shared with TRBD1. CDR3 size: 15 residues. Germline values: CDR1 SNHLY, CDR2 FYNNEI. V was clipped by 10 bases and J by 1 base; unmatched bases: 5. The CDR3 is CAMDRGKSGANVLTF. The CDR3 region has the DNA TGTGCCATGGACAGGGGAAAGTCTGGGGCCAACGTCCTGACTTTC.

V and J are TRBV11-3 and TRBJ2-3; no reliable D call. Trimming stripped 1 base from V and 4 bases from J, with 9 bases between. The CDR3 extends over 14 amino acids. Germline CDR1 is SGHNT and CDR2 is YENEEA. CDR3 sequence (DNA): TGTGCCAGCAGCTTAGGGCTCAGCCCAGATACGCAGTATTTT. Protein product: CASSLGLSPDTQYF.

The chain recombines TRBV7-9 with TRBJ2-7; D not certain. Trimming removed 5 bases from V and 6 bases from J, with 17 bases in between. Germline V gene sequence: CDR1 SEHNR, CDR2 FQNEAQ (reference sequence). The CDR3 is made up of 14 amino acids. The CDR3 DNA sequence: TGTGCCAGCAGCCTCCTAGAGATTAACAGCGAGCAGTACTTC. Translated: CASSLLEINSEQYF.

The chain couples TRBV7-2 to TRBJ2-2, with D possibly matching TRBD2 (6 bases). V lost 3 bases, J lost 6 bases, and 14 bases lay in between. Germline values: CDR1 SGHTA, CDR2 FQGNSA. The CDR3 is made up of 15 amino acids. CDR3 in DNA: TGTGCCAGCAGCTTCCGCACCCCGGGGGCCGGGGAGCTGTTTTTT. It is translated as CASSFRTPGAGELFF. Looking up the rest from reference TRBV7-2 and TRBJ2-2 gives the full variable domain: GAGVSQSPSNKVTEKGKDVELRCDPISGHTALYWYRQSLGQGLEFLIYFQGNSAPDKSGLPSDRFSAERTGGSVSTLTIQRTQQEDSAVYLCASSFRTPGAGELFFGEGSRLTVL.

This sequence joins TRBV7-9 and TRBJ1-2; no definite D call. The CDR3 consists of 15 residues. The V and J ends lost 0 bases and 6 bases respectively, with 14 bases between them. Germline V CDR1 and CDR2: SEHNR, FQNEAQ (reference sequence). The CDR3 region has the DNA TGTGCCAGCAGCTTAGCCGGCGGCGGGTTGGATGGCTACACCTTC. This sequence encodes CASSLAGGGLDGYTF.

The V gene is TRBV28, the J gene TRBJ1-5, with TRBD1 as a possible D gene (6 bases). CDR3 size: 14 residues. V dropped 8 bases and J dropped 4 bases, with 15 bases sitting between them. CDR1 is MDHEN and CDR2 is SYDVKM in the germline V gene. CDR3 region: CASGDKHLNQPQHF. Here the CDR3 DNA reads TGTGCCAGCGGGGACAAACATTTAAATCAGCCCCAGCATTTT.

CDR3 coding DNA: TGTGCCAGCAGCTTGGACGGTCAAGAGACCCAGTACTTC. It codes for CASSLDGQETQYF. V is TRBV7-2 and J is TRBJ2-5, with D unclear. CDR1 and CDR2 (germline): SGHTA, FQGNSA. The CDR3 sequence is 13 residues long. V was trimmed by 3 bases and J by 2 bases, leaving 7 bases between them.

This chain connects TRBV19 to TRBJ1-5; 7 bases align to TRBD1. The length of the CDR3 is 15 residues. Looked up from germline, CDR1 is LNHDA and CDR2 is SQIVND (reference sequence). V dropped 2 bases and J dropped 5; count of bases not matched to a gene: 6. The CDR3 region is CASSITTGPDQPQHF. For the CDR3, the DNA is TGTGCCAGTAGTATAACGACAGGGCCAGATCAGCCCCAGCATTTT.

This sequence joins TRBV7-2 and TRBJ1-2; no clear D. Germline V gene data show CDR1 as SGHTA and CDR2 as FQGNSA. The CDR3 has 15 residues. Trimming shortened V by 3 bases and J by 5 bases, and 16 bases separated the two germline ends. CDR3 in amino acids: CASSFAGSPEYGYTF. CDR3 coding DNA: TGTGCCAGCAGCTTCGCAGGCTCGCCCGAGTATGGCTACACCTTC.

J is TRBJ2-7 and V is TRBV7-2; the match to TRBD2 covers 12 bases. V lost 6 bases to trimming and J lost 5 bases; unmatched junction nucleotides: 5. CDR1 SGHTA and CDR2 FQGNSA come from the germline V gene. The CDR3 is 14 amino acids. The CDR3 DNA sequence: TGTGCCAGCAGTCGGACTAGCGGGGACCACGAGCAGTACTTC. Amino acids: CASSRTSGDHEQYF. Using reference TRBV7-2 and TRBJ2-7 for the parts outside the CDR3, the full variable domain is GAGVSQSPSNKVTEKGKDVELRCDPISGHTALYWYRQSLGQGLEFLIYFQGNSAPDKSGLPSDRFSAERTGGSVSTLTIQRTQQEDSAVYLCASSRTSGDHEQYFGPGTRLTVT.

This sequence joins TRBV2 and TRBJ2-3; 8 nucleotides line up with TRBD1. The CDR3 is 15 amino acids. Germline V gene sequence: CDR1 SNHLY, CDR2 FYNNEI. V shed 4 bases and J 10 bases; nucleotides not matched to a gene: 13. Here the CDR3 DNA reads TGTGCCAGCAGTGCCCCACAGGGGGTAAGGGTAGCGCAGTATTTT. This codes for CASSAPQGVRVAQYF.

The rearrangement joins TRBV7-8 to TRBJ1-2, with D perhaps matching TRBD1 (5 bases). V lost 1 base, J lost 1 base, and 7 bases lay in between. Germline values: CDR1 SGHVS, CDR2 FQNEAQ. The CDR3 runs 14 residues. The CDR3 is CASSLETVNYGYTF. The CDR3 nucleotides are TGTGCCAGCAGCTTAGAGACAGTTAACTATGGCTACACCTTC.

The chain uses TRBV11-3 and TRBJ2-1; 10 nucleotides agree with TRBD2. V lost 1 base to trimming and J lost 4 bases; unmatched junction nucleotides: 1. The CDR3 is made up of 15 amino acids. Germline V lookup: CDR1 SGHNT, CDR2 YENEEA. The DNA for the CDR3 is TGTGCCAGCAGCTTAGGGACTAGCGGTTACAATGAGCAGTTCTTC. It specifies CASSLGTSGYNEQFF.

The CDR3 spells CAWSFRDGTYEQYF. In DNA, the CDR3 is TGTGCCTGGAGTTTCCGGGACGGAACCTACGAGCAGTACTTC. The chain uses TRBV30 and TRBJ2-7; the D gene could be TRBD1 or TRBD2 (5 bases each). Trimming stripped 2 bases from V and 2 bases from J, with 13 bases between. Germline CDR1 and CDR2: GTSNPN and SVGIG (reference sequence). This CDR3 is built from 14 residues.

V gene TRBV2 combines with J gene TRBJ2-3; D gene unclear. The CDR3 is 14 amino acids. Trimming took 7 bases from V and 4 from J, leaving 15 bases between them. The germline V gene has CDR1 SNHLY and CDR2 FYNNEI. Here the CDR3 DNA reads TGTGCCAGCACCCAGGAAGGGTTCGCAGATACGCAGTATTTT. Its translation is CASTQEGFADTQYF.

This chain joins TRBV5-1 and TRBJ1-3; possible D gene TRBD1, 5 bases. The ends were cut back, 4 bases at V and 7 bases at J, with 15 bases in the middle. Germline V lookup: CDR1 SGHRS, CDR2 YFSETQ. The CDR3 extends over 14 amino acids. CDR3 nucleotide sequence: TGCGCCAGCAGCCCCCAGGGAGGGTTGAACACCATATATTTT. Its translation is CASSPQGGLNTIYF.

The rearrangement joins TRBV27 to TRBJ2-7, with D possibly matching TRBD2 (6 bases). V was trimmed by 5 bases and J by 0 bases, leaving 26 bases between them. CDR1 is MNHEY and CDR2 is SMNVEV in the germline V gene (reference sequence). The CDR3 sequence is 19 residues long. The CDR3 DNA reads as TGTGCCAGCAGTATGCGCCCGGGACTCGGAGCGTCTAGCTCCTACGAGCAGTACTTC. The encoded protein is CASSMRPGLGASSSYEQYF.

Here the CDR3 reads CASRKGTGGSNTEAFF. The CDR3 bases are TGTGCCAGCCGAAAAGGGACAGGGGGCTCGAACACTGAAGCTTTCTTT. The V gene is TRBV19, the J gene TRBJ1-1; 12 nucleotides line up with TRBD1. The germline gives CDR1 LNHDA, CDR2 SQIVND (reference sequence). The CDR3 is made up of 16 amino acids. Unmatched junction bases numbered 9, after V lost 9 bases and J lost 1 base. The whole variable domain, remainder taken from reference TRBV19 and TRBJ1-1, is DGGITQSPKYLFRKEGQNVTLSCEQNLNHDAMYWYRQDPGQGLRLIYYSQIVNDFQKGDIAEGYSVSREKKESFPLTVTSAQKNPTAFYLCASRKGTGGSNTEAFFGQGTRLTVV.

The gene calls are TRBV7-9 and TRBJ2-2; 7 bases agree with TRBD1. Trimming removed 2 bases from V and 2 bases from J; junction bases left unmatched: 2. Germline assignment: CDR1 SEHNR and CDR2 FQNEAQ (reference sequence). The CDR3 runs 15 residues. This chain's CDR3 is CASSLTGANTGELFF. CDR3 bases: TGTGCCAGCAGCTTAACAGGGGCTAACACCGGGGAGCTGTTTTTT.

The rearrangement uses TRBV19 and TRBJ2-7; D gene uncertain. V was shortened by 4 bases and J by 0 bases, with 10 bases between the two germline ends. The CDR3 spans 14 residues. Germline V lookup: CDR1 LNHDA, CDR2 SQIVND (reference sequence). The CDR3 region has the DNA TGTGCCAGTAGTACCTCCGCGGTCTCCTACGAGCAGTACTTC. It encodes CASSTSAVSYEQYF.